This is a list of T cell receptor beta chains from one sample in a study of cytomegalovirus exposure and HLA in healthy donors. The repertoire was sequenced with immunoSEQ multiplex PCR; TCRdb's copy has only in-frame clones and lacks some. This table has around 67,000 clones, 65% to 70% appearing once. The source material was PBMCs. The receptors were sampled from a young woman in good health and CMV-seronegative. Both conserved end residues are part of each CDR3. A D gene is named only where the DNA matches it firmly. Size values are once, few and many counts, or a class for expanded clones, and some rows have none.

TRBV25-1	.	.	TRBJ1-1	TGTGCCAGCAGTGATTGGGTCGGAGCAGCTTTCTTT	CASSDWVGAAFF
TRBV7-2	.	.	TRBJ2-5	TGTGCCAGCAGCCCCTTCCTTCCCGGCGGCCTGGGGACCCAGTACTTC	CASSPFLPGGLGTQYF
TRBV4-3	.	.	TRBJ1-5	TGCGCCAGCAGCCAAGATCTAGCGGCAGCCAACTCGGCCCAGCATTTT	CASSQDLAAANSAQHF
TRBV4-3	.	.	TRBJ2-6	TGCGCCAGCAGCCAAGTAGGAGGGTTTGGGGCCAACGTCCTGACTTTC	CASSQVGGFGANVLTF
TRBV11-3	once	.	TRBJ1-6	TGTGCCAGCAGCTTAGGGCCGGCTAGGAATTCACCCCTCCACTTT	CASSLGPARNSPLHF
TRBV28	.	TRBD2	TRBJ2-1	TGTGCCAGCAGCCGGGCGGGACTAGCGAATGAGCAGTTCTTC	CASSRAGLANEQFF
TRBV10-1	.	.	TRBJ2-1	TGCGCCGCGAGGGAAATCTCCTACAATGAGCAGTTCTTC	CAAREISYNEQFF
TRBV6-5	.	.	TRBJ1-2	TGTGCCAGCGGGCAAACTAACTATGGCTACACCTTC	CASGQTNYGYTF
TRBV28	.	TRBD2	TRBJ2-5	TGTGCCAGCACCGAAAATAGCGGGGGGGCCGGTAAGGAGACCCAGTACTTC	CASTENSGGAGKETQYF
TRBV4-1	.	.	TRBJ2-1	TGCGCCAGCAGCCAAGTCGATCTAGTCTCCTACAATGAGCAGTTCTTC	CASSQVDLVSYNEQFF
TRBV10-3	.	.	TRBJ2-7	TGTGCCACCTTAGGACAAGCCTACGAGCAGTACTTC	CATLGQAYEQYF
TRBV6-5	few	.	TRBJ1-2	TGTGCCAGCAGTTACCTCGGAGGGAGTGGCTACACCTTC	CASSYLGGSGYTF
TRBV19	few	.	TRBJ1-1	TGTGCCAGTAGTATCAAGGGGCGAACTGAAGCTTTCTTT	CASSIKGRTEAFF
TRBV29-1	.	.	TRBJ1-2	TGCAGCGTTGAAGATCGTCAGGATTATGGCTACACCTTC	CSVEDRQDYGYTF
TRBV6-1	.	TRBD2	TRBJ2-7	TGTGCCAGCAGATATCTAGCGGGGGATCGCTACGAGCAGTACTTC	CASRYLAGDRYEQYF
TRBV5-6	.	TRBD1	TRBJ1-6	TGTGCCAGCAGTTCGGACAGGGTTTTTGTGTTTCCACCCCTCCACTTT	CASSSDRVFVFPPLHF
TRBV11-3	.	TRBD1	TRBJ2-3	TGTGCCAGCAGCCCAAACAGGGGGTCAGATACGCAGTATTTT	CASSPNRGSDTQYF
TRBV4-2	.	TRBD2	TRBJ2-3	TGTGCCAGCAGCCAACGAGCGGGGGGTACAGATACGCAGTATTTT	CASSQRAGGTDTQYF
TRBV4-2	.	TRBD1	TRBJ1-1	TGTGCCAGCAGCCCCCCGGGACAGGGGAAATTGACTGAAGCTTTCTTT	CASSPPGQGKLTEAFF
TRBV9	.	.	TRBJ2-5	TGTGCCAGCAGCTCTTTCCTAGGGGGGGCCTTGGAGACCCAGTACTTC	CASSSFLGGALETQYF
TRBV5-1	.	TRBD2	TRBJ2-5	TGCGCCAGCAGCTTGGCCCCATGGCCCCCAGCGGGGGAGACCCAGTACTTC	CASSLAPWPPAGETQYF
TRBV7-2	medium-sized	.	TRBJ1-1	TGTGCCAGCAGCCAACCCCGGGACAAAGCTTTCTTT	CASSQPRDKAFF
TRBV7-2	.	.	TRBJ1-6	TGTGCCAGCAGCCCGCGGGCAGATAATTCACCCCTCCACTTT	CASSPRADNSPLHF
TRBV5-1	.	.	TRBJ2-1	TGCGCCAGCAGAGCAGGAAGCTCCTACAATGAGCAGTTCTTC	CASRAGSSYNEQFF
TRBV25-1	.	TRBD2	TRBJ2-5	TGTGCCAGCAGTCCGGGACTAGCCTACCAAGAGACCCAGTACTTC	CASSPGLAYQETQYF
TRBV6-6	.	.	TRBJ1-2	TGTGCCAGCAGCCTGACAGGAGGTTATGGCTACACCTTC	CASSLTGGYGYTF
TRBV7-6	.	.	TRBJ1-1	TGTGCCAGCAGCTTAGGAGGGGGGGAGACTGAAGCTTTCTTT	CASSLGGGETEAFF
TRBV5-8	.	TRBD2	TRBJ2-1	TGTGCCAGCAGCTTGGGGACTAGCGGATACAATGAGCAGTTCTTC	CASSLGTSGYNEQFF
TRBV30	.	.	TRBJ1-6	TGTGCTTGTAGGGGATCGAGCTCCTATAATTCACCCCTCCACTTT	CACRGSSSYNSPLHF
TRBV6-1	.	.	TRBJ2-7	TGTGCCAGCAGCAGGGACTCCGGGTGGGGGTACGAGCAGTACTTC	CASSRDSGWGYEQYF
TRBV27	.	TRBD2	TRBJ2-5	TGTGCCAGCAGTTTAATCGGGGGGAGAGAGACCCAGTACTTC	CASSLIGGRETQYF
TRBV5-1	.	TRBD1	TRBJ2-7	TGCGCCAGCAGCACCGGGGCAGGGGGCTCCGAGCAGTACTTC	CASSTGAGGSEQYF
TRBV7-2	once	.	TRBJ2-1	TGTGCCAGCAGCTTAAGTTGGCATGAGCAGTTCTTC	CASSLSWHEQFF
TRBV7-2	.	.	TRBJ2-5	TGTGCCAGCAGCTTAGTGAACAATCTAGAGACCCAGTACTTC	CASSLVNNLETQYF
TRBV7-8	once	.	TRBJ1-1	TGTGCCAGCAGCCAGAACACTGAAGCTTTCTTT	CASSQNTEAFF